The rows below give T cell receptor beta chains drawn from one sample of a study of vaccination effects on CD4 cells after COVID-19. Antigen specificity for these receptors is unknown. Some clones are missing from TCRdb's copy, which holds only in-frame ones; the method was immunoSEQ multiplex PCR. The sample has around 32,000 clones; about 66% are singletons. Sequenced here: CD4+ T cells from PBMCs cultured with SARS-CoV-2 spike peptides, sampled after COVID-19 vaccination. These receptors all come from a human donor who received a COVID-19 vaccine. Each CDR3 is given without its conserved first and last residue. Fields, in order: CDR3 protein, J gene, V gene.

CDR3 protein: ASSDNRKNRLNEQF; J gene: TRBJ2-1; V gene: TRBV10-1
CDR3 protein: ASSDGVMGSSYEQY; J gene: TRBJ2-7; V gene: TRBV10-1
CDR3 protein: ASSHGGQGAYEQY; J gene: TRBJ2-7; V gene: TRBV3-1/TRBV3-2
CDR3 protein: ASSPGMGTSGYT; J gene: TRBJ1-2; V gene: TRBV6-5
CDR3 protein: ASSEQGAYGYT; J gene: TRBJ1-2; V gene: TRBV5-1
CDR3 protein: ASRRLLPGTGELF; J gene: TRBJ2-2; V gene: TRBV7-8
CDR3 protein: ASRQGAGNTEAF; J gene: TRBJ1-1; V gene: TRBV2
CDR3 protein: ASSVQQEYNEQF; J gene: TRBJ2-1; V gene: TRBV10-1
CDR3 protein: ASSEMTVNSYEQY; J gene: TRBJ2-7; V gene: TRBV18
CDR3 protein: ASSLAGQGSGYT; J gene: TRBJ1-2; V gene: TRBV5-1
CDR3 protein: ASSTIRTGGSYGYT; J gene: TRBJ1-2; V gene: TRBV27
CDR3 protein: ASSLRLAGGTGELF; J gene: TRBJ2-2; V gene: TRBV5-5
CDR3 protein: ASSETGQPFHYT; J gene: TRBJ1-2; V gene: TRBV6-1
CDR3 protein: ASSQALGYEQY; J gene: TRBJ2-7; V gene: TRBV3-1/TRBV3-2
CDR3 protein: ASSQAGWGTEAF; J gene: TRBJ1-1; V gene: TRBV3-1/TRBV3-2
CDR3 protein: ASSRRGTGIHEQY; J gene: TRBJ2-7; V gene: TRBV3-1/TRBV3-2
CDR3 protein: ASSQFYGREQY; J gene: TRBJ2-7; V gene: TRBV4-1
CDR3 protein: ASRTSGRRGETQY; J gene: TRBJ2-5; V gene: TRBV6-5
CDR3 protein: ASSLDRTNTQY; J gene: TRBJ2-3; V gene: TRBV11-2
CDR3 protein: ASSLGTKNTEAF; J gene: TRBJ1-1; V gene: TRBV11-2
CDR3 protein: SAATGYGYT; J gene: TRBJ1-2; V gene: TRBV29-1
CDR3 protein: ASSDRWTEAF; J gene: TRBJ1-1; V gene: TRBV6-1
CDR3 protein: AWSAGTGYYGYT; J gene: TRBJ1-2; V gene: TRBV30
CDR3 protein: ASSLLSGSQETQY; J gene: TRBJ2-5; V gene: TRBV5-6
CDR3 protein: ASNSGRSNQPQH; J gene: TRBJ1-5; V gene: TRBV2
CDR3 protein: ATRGGATGEYEQY; J gene: TRBJ2-7; V gene: TRBV24-1
CDR3 protein: ASSIVMRQGRKQLF; J gene: TRBJ2-2; V gene: TRBV19
CDR3 protein: ASGGQSTYEQY; J gene: TRBJ2-7; V gene: TRBV5-1
CDR3 protein: AISELQGSDGYT; J gene: TRBJ1-2; V gene: TRBV10-3
CDR3 protein: ASSRASGGLTGELF; J gene: TRBJ2-2; V gene: TRBV18
CDR3 protein: ASSPERIMNTEAF; J gene: TRBJ1-1; V gene: TRBV4-1
CDR3 protein: AIRDSSGNTIY; J gene: TRBJ1-3; V gene: TRBV10-3
CDR3 protein: ASSLQGADGYT; J gene: TRBJ1-2; V gene: TRBV18
CDR3 protein: ASSDRVSGYT; J gene: TRBJ1-2; V gene: TRBV6-6
CDR3 protein: ASSFGTSGNEQF; J gene: TRBJ2-1; V gene: TRBV6-5
CDR3 protein: ASSLGRGGSSYEQY; J gene: TRBJ2-7; V gene: TRBV5-4
CDR3 protein: SGRGGTSGADEQF; J gene: TRBJ2-1; V gene: TRBV29-1
CDR3 protein: ASGLPLGSGANVLT; J gene: TRBJ2-6; V gene: TRBV12-5
CDR3 protein: ASSTDSTGRNAEAF; J gene: TRBJ1-1; V gene: TRBV5-1
CDR3 protein: SAAGDRGYT; J gene: TRBJ1-2; V gene: TRBV20-1
CDR3 protein: ATSDKQPGLYGYT; J gene: TRBJ1-2; V gene: TRBV24-1
CDR3 protein: ASSLTLAGGTDTQY; J gene: TRBJ2-3; V gene: TRBV5-4
CDR3 protein: ASSLVIGQSYEQY; J gene: TRBJ2-7; V gene: TRBV7-9
CDR3 protein: ASSSTGTGGVYEQY; J gene: TRBJ2-7; V gene: TRBV7-6
CDR3 protein: ASSGQGTNTEAF; J gene: TRBJ1-1; V gene: TRBV10-2
CDR3 protein: AWSVGWGTGELF; J gene: TRBJ2-2; V gene: TRBV30
CDR3 protein: ASSPLTGGLNTEAF; J gene: TRBJ1-1; V gene: TRBV11-2
CDR3 protein: ATSRGGWEKLF; J gene: TRBJ1-4; V gene: TRBV15
CDR3 protein: SVDTSRTQY; J gene: TRBJ2-3; V gene: TRBV29-1
CDR3 protein: ASSPWDSPNEKLF; J gene: TRBJ1-4; V gene: TRBV5-1
CDR3 protein: ASSSQDGGTQY; J gene: TRBJ2-5; V gene: TRBV19
CDR3 protein: ASSLRDEQY; J gene: TRBJ2-7; V gene: TRBV7-8
CDR3 protein: ASSLQSRISPLH; J gene: TRBJ1-6; V gene: TRBV7-2